This TCR beta chain emerged from a study of tumor and adjacent non-tumor tissue in lung cancer. CDR1 is MDHEN, CDR2 SYDVKM, per germline. CDR3 size: 12 residues. V was trimmed by 6 bases and J by 5 bases, leaving 10 bases between them. TCRbeta libraries were built with three rounds of nested PCR, modified from ARM-PCR. One entry per CDR3 protein results from TCRdb running MiXCR on the multiplex PCR reads. Among approximately 120,000 distinct CDR3 sequences listed, roughly three fifths were seen once. In its sample, this clonotype was seen many times. What it binds is not known. This sample's RNA came from whole unsorted tissue. This non-tumor lung sample came from over 3 cm beyond the tumor edge. General study points: Tumor repertoires had a smaller top 100 clone share than normal lung.

Sequencing was performed on distant non-tumor lung tissue. The origin of this receptor is a man in his 60s with non-small cell lung cancer. The chain recombines TRBV28 with TRBJ1-1, with D hard to call. This chain's CDR3 is CASRVGSTEAFF. DNA for the CDR3: TGTGCCAGCAGGGTAGGGTCAACTGAAGCTTTCTTT.